One sample yielded the 26 T cell receptor beta chains listed below, sequenced in a study of OX40 agonist ivuxolimab in advanced cancers. Using immunoSEQ multiplex PCR, the repertoire was profiled, and TCRdb retains in-frame clones only, with some absent. The sample has about 59,000 clones; over 75% are singletons. The sequencing here drew on CD4+ or CD8+ T cells sorted from blood, taken in a trial of the OX40 agonist ivuxolimab. These receptors were taken from an adult with an advanced solid tumor such as melanoma, head and neck, liver or kidney cancer.

This clone was seen a few times. The rearrangement joins TRBV28 to TRBJ2-5; no reliable D call. The CDR3 consists of 13 residues. Germline V gene sequence: CDR1 MDHEN, CDR2 SYDVKM. The V gene lost 5 bases and the J gene lost 8 bases, with 15 bases spanning the gap. The CDR3 is CASSDLMSETQYF. CDR3 nucleotide sequence: TGTGCCAGCAGTGACTTGATGAGCGAAACCCAGTACTTC.

This sequence joins TRBV5-1 and TRBJ2-5; no reliable D call. Trimming took 3 bases from V and 2 from J, leaving 5 bases between them. This CDR3 is 12 amino acids long. Looked up from germline, CDR1 is SGHRS and CDR2 is YFSETQ. This CDR3 is CASSYKQETQYF. CDR3 bases: TGCGCCAGCAGCTACAAACAAGAGACCCAGTACTTC.

The chain links TRBV7-2 to TRBJ1-2; 10 bases match TRBD1. Germline V gene sequence: CDR1 SGHTA, CDR2 FQGNSA. V was clipped by 6 bases and J by 4 bases; unmatched bases: 11. The CDR3 is 16 amino acids. CDR3 nucleotides: TGTGCCAGCAGTTCAAGGGGGGGACAGGGGACCTATGGCTACACCTTC. It yields the protein CASSSRGGQGTYGYTF.

The chain joins TRBV7-8 to TRBJ1-1; 7 bases agree with TRBD1. In germline, CDR1 is SGHVS, CDR2 FQNEAQ. CDR3 size: 15 residues. After removal of 5 bases from V and 1 base from J, the junction contained 7 bases not matched to a gene. CDR3 sequence reads: CASSPPWTGNTEAFF. In nucleotides, the CDR3 is TGTGCCAGCAGCCCACCATGGACAGGGAACACTGAAGCTTTCTTT.

V usage is TRBV9 and J usage is TRBJ2-7; tentative D call: TRBD2 (5 bases). CDR1 is SGDLS and CDR2 is YYNGEE in the germline V gene. Trimming removed 0 bases from V and 5 bases from J, with 15 bases in between. CDR3 length: 15 amino acids. CDR3 amino acids: CASSVEGLKGDEQYF. CDR3 coding DNA: TGTGCCAGCAGCGTAGAGGGATTAAAGGGAGACGAGCAGTACTTC. The variable domain in full, with the rest retrieved from reference TRBV9 and TRBJ2-7, is DSGVTQTPKHLITATGQRVTLRCSPRSGDLSVYWYQQSLDQGLQFLIQYYNGEERAKGNILERFSAQQFPDLHSELNLSSLELGDSALYFCASSVEGLKGDEQYFGPGTRLTVT.

The genes are TRBV6-6 and TRBJ1-2, with D tentatively TRBD1 (5 bases). This CDR3 contains 13 residues. Germline lookup yields CDR1 MNHNY and CDR2 SVGAGI (reference sequence). Trimming took off 6 bases at V and 0 bases at J, with 8 bases between the two ends. The CDR3 protein is CASRGTANYGYTF. DNA of the CDR3: TGTGCCAGCAGGGGGACCGCTAACTATGGCTACACCTTC.

The rearrangement uses TRBV19 and TRBJ1-5; D is unclear. This CDR3 comprises 14 residues. Germline CDR1 reads LNHDA; CDR2 reads SQIVND (reference sequence). Trimming pared 6 bases from V and 4 bases from J, leaving 13 bases between. CDR3 sequence (DNA): TGTGCCAGTAGCCGGGGTAAGGGTAATCAGCCCCAGCATTTT. Protein sequence: CASSRGKGNQPQHF. Full variable domain (missing parts from reference TRBV19 and TRBJ1-5): DGGITQSPKYLFRKEGQNVTLSCEQNLNHDAMYWYRQDPGQGLRLIYYSQIVNDFQKGDIAEGYSVSREKKESFPLTVTSAQKNPTAFYLCASSRGKGNQPQHFGDGTRLSIL.

The chain couples TRBV20-1 to TRBJ2-7; no definite D call. V gave up 5 bases and J gave up 2 bases, with 7 bases separating them. The CDR3 covers 11 residues. Germline V gene sequence: CDR1 DFQATT, CDR2 SNEGSKA (reference sequence). The CDR3 nucleotides read TGCAGTGCTTCCACCCCCTACGAGCAGTACTTC. Translating gives CSASTPYEQYF.

As regards this clone: One end of the junction fails to match germline, which may point to a read error. The genes are TRBV11-2 and TRBJ2-7; no firm D call. The CDR3 length is 13 residues. Germline V gene lookup returns CDR1 SGHAT and CDR2 FQNNGV. The CDR3 loop is CASSLSDSDEQYF. The CDR3 DNA follows: TGTGCCAGCAGCTTAAGCGACTCCGACGAGCAGTACTTC. Variable domain in full (rest from reference TRBV11-2 and TRBJ2-7): EAGVAQSPRYKIIEKRQSVAFWCNPISGHATLYWYQQILGQGPKLLIQFQNNGVVDDSQLPKDRFSAERLKGVDSTLKIQPAKLEDSAVYLCASSLSDSDEQYFGPGTRLTVT.

The rearrangement links TRBV5-6 to TRBJ2-7; D ambiguous. The CDR3 sequence is 14 residues long. Germline CDR1 reads SGHDT; CDR2 reads YYEEEE. The V end was cut by 1 base, the J end by 0 bases, with 8 bases between. The chain's CDR3 is CASSLTRYSYEQYF. The CDR3 DNA is TGTGCCAGCAGCTTGACACGATACTCCTACGAGCAGTACTTC.

This clone has more than one count but fewer than ten. The rearrangement joins TRBV5-1 to TRBJ1-2; no clear D. The germline CDR1 and CDR2 sequences are SGHRS and YFSETQ. V lost 4 bases, J lost 4 bases, and 17 bases lay in between. The CDR3 length is 15 residues. The CDR3, as DNA: TGCGCCAGCAGCCCGGGGAGCCTTCGACTCTATGGCTACACCTTC. Protein product: CASSPGSLRLYGYTF.

The chain joins TRBV11-2 to TRBJ2-3, with unresolved D. V was shortened by 0 bases and J by 2 bases, with 9 bases between the two germline ends. The CDR3 is made up of 15 amino acids. Germline CDR1 SGHAT, CDR2 FQNNGV. The CDR3 DNA reads TGTGCCAGCAGCTTAGATTTCCAGTTCACAGATACGCAGTATTTT. Its protein is CASSLDFQFTDTQYF.

The V and J genes are TRBV6-6 and TRBJ2-5; 7 bases map to TRBD2. CDR1 and CDR2 (germline): MNHNY, SVGAGI (reference sequence). The CDR3 totals 15 residues. Unmatched junction bases numbered 6, after V lost 0 bases and J lost 5 bases. The CDR3 loop is CASSYSMGGRETQYF. In nucleotides, the CDR3 is TGTGCCAGCAGTTACTCGATGGGGGGGAGGGAGACCCAGTACTTC.

V and J are TRBV6-5 and TRBJ2-7; D possibly corresponds to TRBD2 (5 bases). From germline, CDR1 is MNHEY and CDR2 SVGAGI. Trimming removed 5 bases from V and 4 bases from J, with 15 bases in between. The CDR3 totals 14 residues. The CDR3 protein is CASSPSGAKYEQYF. CDR3 DNA: TGTGCCAGCAGTCCCAGCGGCGCGAAGTACGAGCAGTACTTC.

For this clone: The sample holds other DNA sequences that translate to the same CDR3. The genes are TRBV7-2 and TRBJ1-4; D is possibly TRBD1 (5 bases). The CDR3 loop spans 14 amino acids. Looked up from germline, CDR1 is SGHTA and CDR2 is FQGNSA. V was cut by 5 bases and J by 4 bases, with 11 bases left in between. The CDR3 reads CASSRGRSNEKLFF. CDR3 DNA: TGTGCCAGCAGCCGGGGACGGAGTAATGAAAAACTGTTTTTT. Full variable domain (outside the CDR3, taken from reference TRBV7-2 and TRBJ1-4): GAGVSQSPSNKVTEKGKDVELRCDPISGHTALYWYRQSLGQGLEFLIYFQGNSAPDKSGLPSDRFSAERTGGSVSTLTIQRTQQEDSAVYLCASSRGRSNEKLFFGSGTQLSVL.

The chain carries TRBV2 and TRBJ2-1, with D uncertain. The CDR3 has 12 amino acids. CDR1 and CDR2 (germline): SNHLY, FYNNEI. V lost 1 base to trimming and J lost 9 bases, with 7 bases between them. The CDR3 coding sequence is TGTGCCAGCAGTGAAGGGGTGGGTGAGCAGTTCTTC. It codes for CASSEGVGEQFF.

The rearrangement uses TRBV7-8 and TRBJ1-5; D is unclear. CDR3 length: 15 residues. CDR1 is SGHVS and CDR2 is FQNEAQ in the germline V gene. Trimming pared 5 bases from V and 0 bases from J, leaving 11 bases between. The CDR3 DNA follows: TGTGCCAGCAGCCCAGGACGGATTAGCAATCAGCCCCAGCATTTT. This encodes CASSPGRISNQPQHF. The full variable domain, its missing parts supplied by reference TRBV7-8 and TRBJ1-5, is GAGVSQSPRYKVAKRGQDVALRCDPISGHVSLFWYQQALGQGPEFLTYFQNEAQLDKSGLPSDRFFAERPEGSVSTLKIQRTQQEDSAVYLCASSPGRISNQPQHFGDGTRLSIL.

Turning to this clone: Other DNA variants within this sample encode the same CDR3. The chain joins TRBV7-2 to TRBJ2-5, with TRBD2 identical over 12 bases. In germline, CDR1 is SGHTA, CDR2 FQGNSA. The CDR3 has 16 amino acids. V was clipped by 5 bases and J by 5 bases; unmatched bases: 9. CDR3 loop: CASSPTSGGRGETQYF. DNA of the CDR3: TGTGCCAGCAGCCCGACTAGCGGGGGCCGTGGGGAGACCCAGTACTTC.

This chain joins TRBV6-1 and TRBJ2-3; 8 bases are a match to TRBD1. Germline trimming cut 3 bases from V and 1 base from J; bases unmatched to any gene: 9. The CDR3 is 17 amino acids. The germline V gene has CDR1 MNHNS and CDR2 SASEGT. The CDR3 nucleotides are TGTGCCAGCAGTGACAGGGGGCGGGTACTCGGCACAGATACGCAGTATTTT. This gives the protein CASSDRGRVLGTDTQYF.

V and J are TRBV18 and TRBJ2-1, with a weak D call TRBD1 (6 bases). CDR1 KGHSH and CDR2 LQKENI come from the germline V gene. The CDR3 runs to 15 residues. V lost 3 bases and J 1 base, leaving 10 bases between the germline ends. CDR3 residues: CASSPAGESYNEQFF. In DNA form, the CDR3 reads TGTGCCAGCTCACCCGCAGGGGAGTCCTACAATGAGCAGTTCTTC.

Here the CDR3 reads CASSSTWTGGNTIYF. CDR3 nucleotides: TGTGCCAGCAGCTCCACCTGGACCGGTGGAAACACCATATATTTT. The chain has TRBV7-9 and TRBJ1-3; D is unclear. The CDR3 consists of 15 residues. The germline CDR1 and CDR2 sequences are SEHNR and FQNEAQ (reference sequence). Trimming stripped 4 bases from V and 3 bases from J, with 13 bases between.

This clone was detected only once. The chain has TRBV11-2 and TRBJ1-2; 7 bases line up with TRBD1. The CDR3 contains 13 residues. Trimming cost V 5 bases and J 4 bases; bases outside gene matches: 4. Germline V gene sequence: CDR1 SGHAT, CDR2 FQNNGV. The CDR3 reads CASSPGTVYGYTF. The CDR3 bases are TGTGCCAGCAGCCCCGGGACAGTCTATGGCTACACCTTC.

The V call is TRBV23-1, the J call TRBJ1-6; TRBD1 matches 7 bases. TRBV23-1 is annotated as an ORF whose role is uncertain. The trim removed 8 bases at V and 0 bases at J, leaving 16 bases unmatched. The CDR3 sequence is 19 residues long. The CDR3 reads CASPPGQPCSSSYNSPLHF. CDR3 nucleotides: TGCGCCAGCCCCCCGGGACAGCCTTGTTCGAGCTCCTATAATTCACCCCTCCACTTT.

This clone was picked up one time. The chain has TRBV7-2 and TRBJ1-2, with D perhaps matching TRBD1 (6 bases). There are 16 residues in the CDR3. V was trimmed by 5 bases and J by 4 bases, leaving 20 bases between them. The germline V gene encodes CDR1 SGHTA and CDR2 FQGNSA. CDR3 nucleotide sequence: TGTGCCAGCAGCCCCATTTTAGGGGGAACCTCCTATGGCTACACCTTC. Protein sequence: CASSPILGGTSYGYTF.

J is TRBJ1-4 and V is TRBV5-1; unclear D gene. Germline loops: CDR1 SGHRS, CDR2 YFSETQ. V dropped 4 bases and J dropped 8 bases, with 12 bases sitting between them. CDR3 length equals 13 residues. The CDR3 region is CASSKETEEKLFF. DNA for the CDR3: TGCGCCAGCAGCAAAGAGACCGAGGAAAAACTGTTTTTT.

The V and J genes are TRBV6-6 and TRBJ2-7; D possibly corresponds to TRBD2 (7 bases). V was shortened by 7 bases and J by 6 bases, with 19 bases between the two germline ends. The CDR3 covers 14 residues. Germline assignment: CDR1 MNHNY and CDR2 SVGAGI (reference sequence). The CDR3 nucleotides are TGTGCCAGCACCCAGGTGGGGGGGGCCTCCGAGCAGTACTTC. Protein sequence: CASTQVGGASEQYF.